Below, one TCR beta chain is given with its context. This specimen belongs to a study of blood T cells in healthy people across ages. Through a sample-barcoded 5' primer and a J-beta primer mix, a second PCR was run for roughly 7 to 12 cycles. TCRdb fed the 5' RACE reads into MiXCR, producing one record per CDR3 protein. The sample carries 750,000 or so distinct CDR3 sequences, 25% recorded once. In germline, CDR1 is LGHNT, CDR2 FRNRAP. The CDR3 has 14 amino acids. V was shortened by 6 bases and J by 2 bases, with 13 bases between the two germline ends. These same records also appear under a second study, on T cells of mothers and their children.

Sequencing was carried out using blood. This receptor was taken from a boy between 5 and 17 years old in good health. The chain joins TRBV12-5 to TRBJ1-2, with D tentatively TRBD1 (6 bases). CDR3 nucleotide sequence: TGTGCTAGTGGGGGGGGGCAGGTGAACTATGGCTACACCTTC. It codes for CASGGGQVNYGYTF.